This T cell receptor beta chain was recovered during a study of regulatory T cells in long-lasting Graves disease. The time point was: newly diagnosed GD, antithyroid drugs for less than 3 months. Following extraction of RNA from PBMCs, that RNA was used to make the TCR library. The V end lost 1 base, the J end lost 7 bases, and 12 bases lay between the germline ends. The CDR3 loop spans 14 amino acids. Germline CDR1 reads SGHTS; CDR2 reads YDEGEE. To make TCR beta libraries, researchers used iRepertoire HTBI primers and Arm-PCR of CDR3 regions. MiXCR, run by TCRdb on the multiplex PCR reads, gives a single entry per CDR3 protein. The table has some 500,000 distinct CDR3 sequences, about 16% seen once. This same sample was also part of a study on T cells in Graves' hyperthyroidism and ophthalmopathy. That study reports: The HTBI primer set served for first-round RT-PCR of the TCR CDR3.

This chain uses TRBV5-8 with TRBJ1-5, with D perhaps matching TRBD1 (5 bases). This sequence originates from a woman aged 35 to 60 with Graves disease. The starting material was peripheral blood mononuclear cells (PBMCs), obtained at new diagnosis, from a patient treated with antithyroid drugs. CDR3 nucleotides: TGTGCCAGCAGCTTGAGGGGAGTCTACCAGCCCCAGCATTTT. Translated, it gives CASSLRGVYQPQHF.